This T cell receptor beta chain was sequenced in a study of blood T cell repertoires in COVID-19. Measured with immunoSEQ multiplex PCR; TCRdb has only the in-frame clones, and not every one. The data contain roughly 200,000 clones, around 83% of them seen just once; the ten biggest clones take up around 24%. The source material was PBMCs or T cells enriched from blood (not recorded which). This clonotype originated in a woman aged 40 to 50 in a cohort exposed to, infected with or recovered from COVID-19 (not recorded which).

The chain's CDR3 is CASSLGAGQETQYF. The CDR3 nucleotides are TGTGCCAGCAGCTTAGGGGCAGGGCAAGAGACCCAGTACTTC. V gene TRBV11-2 combines with J gene TRBJ2-5; D might be TRBD1 (5 bases). The CDR3 totals 14 residues. Deletions cut 1 base from V and 2 bases from J, with 8 bases between. Per germline, CDR1 SGHAT and CDR2 FQNNGV.